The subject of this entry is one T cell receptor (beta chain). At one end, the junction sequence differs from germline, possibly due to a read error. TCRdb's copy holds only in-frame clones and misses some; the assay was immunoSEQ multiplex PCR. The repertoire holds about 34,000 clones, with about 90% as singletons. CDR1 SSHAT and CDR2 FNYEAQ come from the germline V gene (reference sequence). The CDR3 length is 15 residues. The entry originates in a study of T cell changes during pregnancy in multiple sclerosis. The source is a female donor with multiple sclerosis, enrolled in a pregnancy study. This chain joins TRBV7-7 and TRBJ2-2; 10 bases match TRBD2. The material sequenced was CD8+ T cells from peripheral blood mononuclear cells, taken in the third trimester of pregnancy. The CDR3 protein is CASRRVAGGPGELFF. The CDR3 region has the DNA TGTGCTAGCAGACGAGTAGCGGGGGGCCCCGGGGAGCTGTTTTTT.